This TCR beta chain was sequenced for a study of T cells after yellow fever vaccination. This clonotype was recorded a few times. Its antigen is still unknown. TCRdb independently ran MiXCR on the 5' RACE reads; one entry per CDR3 protein. The sample contains 400,000 or so distinct CDR3 sequences, 6.2% of which appear only once. Whole-study results and caveats: Reappearance after the booster was seen for most primary-vaccination clones, at 96% CD4 and 88% CD8.

The CDR3 runs to 14 residues. Trimming cost V 6 bases and J 6 bases, with 17 bases left between them. CDR1 is MNHEY and CDR2 is SVGEGT in the germline V gene. The sample here was PBMCs, taken 5 days after the yellow fever booster vaccination. This sequence originates from a young man who received the YFV17D yellow fever vaccine. The chain employs TRBV6-2 or TRBV6-3 and TRBJ1-1; D unclear. The CDR3 loop is CASRTDWALAEAFF. CDR3 nucleotide sequence: TGTGCCAGCAGAACAGACTGGGCGTTGGCTGAAGCTTTCTTT.